This TCR beta chain was recovered during a study of blood T cell repertoires in COVID-19. Across the study: The study drew acute and convalescent COVID-19 samples from the United States, Italy and Spain.

Original handling: Quantification of nucleated cells was approximated via reference gene primer amplification. The table came from immunoSEQ multiplex PCR; TCRdb's copy has only in-frame clones and leaves some out. That table gives V, J and clone size, and the DNA gave D and trimming. The data contain around 130,000 clones, around 78% of them seen just once; the ten biggest clones take up about a tenth. Germline-derived CDR1 and CDR2 are GTSNPN and SVGIG (reference sequence). The CDR3 consists of 19 residues. The germline V and J ends were trimmed by 2 bases and 0 bases, with 25 bases remaining between them.

The specimen sequenced was peripheral blood. The receptor was derived from a human donor in a cohort sampled during active COVID-19. V gene TRBV30 combines with J gene TRBJ1-1; D perhaps matches TRBD1 (5 bases). The CDR3 region is CAWSPTGGVRRSMNTEAFF. For the CDR3, the DNA is TGTGCCTGGAGTCCGACCGGGGGGGTACGAAGGAGCATGAACACTGAAGCTTTCTTT.